The rows below give T cell receptor beta chains drawn from one sample of a study of T cell repertoires in cytomegalovirus infection. MiXCR was run by TCRdb on the reads, yielding one entry per CDR3 protein. Of approximately 300,000 distinct CDR3 sequences listed, approximately 25% are singletons. Antigens of these TCRs are unknown. Sequenced here: cultured PBMCs, sampled from culture after CMV antigen stimulation. The receptors originated from a human donor in good health (CMV status not recorded). Some clones in this sample may be carry-over from other donors' samples. Each CDR3 is given with its conserved first and last residue. D genes are given only for firm matches. The size field is filled for only some rows; it gives once, few, many or a size class.

>TRBJ2-1|TRBD2|TRBV2|few
CASHSTGLAAYNEQFF
TGTGCCAGTCATTCAACGGGACTAGCGGCCTACAATGAGCAGTTCTTC
>TRBJ2-7|NA|TRBV7-2|NA
CASSSSPNFPNEQYF
TGTGCCAGCAGCTCCTCCCCAAACTTCCCCAACGAGCAGTACTTC
>TRBJ1-1|NA|TRBV10-3|NA
CAISRRAQQGPSTEAFF
TGTGCCATCAGCCGCCGGGCCCAACAGGGTCCCTCCACTGAAGCTTTCTTT
>TRBJ1-1|TRBD1|TRBV29-1|few
CSVVAGTGKAEAFF
TGCAGCGTTGTAGCTGGGACAGGGAAGGCTGAAGCTTTCTTT
>TRBJ2-1|TRBD2|TRBV6-2/TRBV6-3|NA
CASSRGLAGAGEQFF
TGTGCCAGCAGCCGCGGACTAGCGGGAGCTGGTGAGCAGTTCTTC
>TRBJ1-1|NA|TRBV6-5|many
CASSYGSPGNTEAFF
TGTGCCAGCAGTTACGGGTCCCCAGGGAACACTGAAGCTTTCTTT
>TRBJ1-5|NA|TRBV6-6|NA
CASRLGVRLHNQPQHF
TGTGCCAGCAGGTTGGGGGTACGTTTACACAATCAGCCCCAGCATTTT
>TRBJ1-4|NA|TRBV29-1|once
CSVRVGGSEKLFF
TGCAGCGTTCGAGTCGGGGGGAGTGAAAAACTGTTTTTT
>TRBJ2-1|NA|TRBV6-1|many
CASTQGLYSYNEQFF
TGTGCCAGCACCCAAGGCCTTTACTCCTACAATGAGCAGTTCTTC
>TRBJ1-2|NA|TRBV5-6|NA
CASSSPDTDYGYTF
TGTGCCAGCAGCTCGCCGGACACCGACTATGGCTACACCTTC
>TRBJ2-1|TRBD2|TRBV11-2|NA
CASSLAPTSGNNEQFF
TGTGCCAGCAGCTTGGCCCCGACTAGCGGGAACAATGAGCAGTTCTTC
>TRBJ2-5|TRBD2|TRBV11-2|NA
CASRLGTTKETQYF
TGTGCCAGCCGACTCGGGACTACCAAAGAGACCCAGTACTTC
>TRBJ1-1|NA|TRBV20-1|NA
CSARDTGNTEAFF
TGCAGTGCTAGAGATACCGGGAACACTGAAGCTTTCTTT
>TRBJ2-1|TRBD2|TRBV9|NA
CASSASSGRGEQFF
TGTGCCAGCAGCGCGAGTAGCGGGAGGGGTGAGCAGTTCTTC
>TRBJ1-2|NA|TRBV7-2|many
CASSLEPGPYGYTF
TGTGCCAGCAGCTTAGAACCGGGCCCCTATGGCTACACCTTC
>TRBJ2-3|TRBD1|TRBV12-3/TRBV12-4|NA
CASSLADRATDTQYF
TGTGCCAGCAGTTTAGCGGACAGGGCCACAGATACGCAGTATTTT
>TRBJ2-1|TRBD2|TRBV19|few
CASKLGLAATDEQFF
TGTGCCAGTAAACTGGGACTAGCGGCCACCGATGAGCAGTTCTTC
>TRBJ1-3|NA|TRBV7-2|few
CASSLEGGSRNTIYF
TGTGCCAGCAGCTTAGAGGGGGGTTCGAGAAACACCATATATTTT
>TRBJ2-7|NA|TRBV7-6|few
CASSFGEGSGSYEQYF
TGTGCCAGCAGCTTCGGCGAGGGTTCGGGGTCCTACGAGCAGTACTTC
>TRBJ1-1|NA|TRBV19|NA
CASIGRWNTEAFF
TGTGCCAGTATCGGGCGATGGAACACTGAAGCTTTCTTT
>TRBJ2-2|TRBD1|TRBV20-1|once
CSARFQGVNTGELFF
TGCAGTGCTAGGTTCCAGGGGGTGAACACCGGGGAGCTGTTTTTT
>TRBJ2-1|TRBD2|TRBV12-3/TRBV12-4|many
CASSCRDGLNCRLAGGLLNEQFF
TGTGCCAGCAGTTGCCGGGACGGATTAAACTGTAGGCTAGCGGGAGGGTTGTTGAATGAGCAGTTCTTC
>TRBJ1-5|NA|TRBV12-3/TRBV12-4|many
CASSYGPNQPQHF
TGTGCCAGCAGCTATGGACCGAATCAGCCCCAGCATTTT
>TRBJ2-1|NA|TRBV2|few
CASLLYNEQFF
TGTGCCAGCCTTTTGTATAATGAGCAGTTCTTC
>TRBJ2-7|NA|TRBV20-1|NA
CSASHASSYEQYF
TGCAGTGCTAGCCACGCTAGCTCCTACGAGCAGTACTTC
>TRBJ2-3|TRBD1|TRBV7-2|many
CASSPRDRAADTQYF
TGTGCCAGCAGCCCCCGGGACAGGGCAGCAGATACGCAGTATTTT
>TRBJ2-1|NA|TRBV12-3/TRBV12-4|NA
CASTPSWDWEFF
TGTGCCAGCACCCCTTCGTGGGACTGGGAGTTCTTC
>TRBJ2-2|TRBD1|TRBV9|few
CASRGRDRGPTTGELFF
TGTGCCAGCAGAGGCCGGGACAGGGGACCAACGACCGGGGAGCTGTTTTTT
>TRBJ2-5|NA|TRBV19|NA
CASSRDLQETQYF
TGTGCCAGTAGCAGGGACTTACAAGAGACCCAGTACTTC
>TRBJ1-1|NA|TRBV28|few
CASTGAGGGNTEAFF
TGTGCCAGCACAGGAGCCGGGGGGGGCAACACTGAAGCTTTCTTT
>TRBJ2-5|NA|TRBV7-2|many
CASSSLALGRETQYF
TGTGCCAGCAGCTCCTTAGCCCTTGGGCGAGAGACCCAGTACTTC
>TRBJ2-2|NA|TRBV6-2/TRBV6-3|once
CASSLGLNRNTGELFF
TGTGCCAGCAGCCTTGGACTTAACAGGAACACCGGGGAGCTGTTTTTT
>TRBJ1-2|NA|TRBV9|few
CASSTRAYGYTF
TGTGCCAGCAGCACCCGGGCATATGGCTACACCTTC
>TRBJ2-1|TRBD2|TRBV2|few
CASSVAGTSGRHEQFF
TGTGCCAGCAGTGTCGCCGGGACTAGCGGGAGACATGAGCAGTTCTTC
>TRBJ2-5|TRBD2|TRBV5-5|few
CASSSREGRETQYF
TGTGCCAGCAGCTCGCGGGAGGGCCGGGAGACCCAGTACTTC
>TRBJ2-7|NA|TRBV7-9|once
CASSSPMGQLNEQYF
TGTGCCAGCAGCTCCCCCATGGGCCAATTAAACGAGCAGTACTTC
>TRBJ2-1|NA|TRBV27|NA
CASSFGLNEQFF
TGTGCCAGCAGTTTCGGGCTTAATGAGCAGTTCTTC
>TRBJ1-1|NA|TRBV29-1|few
CSVLRGSGNTEAFF
TGCAGCGTTCTCCGGGGCAGTGGGAACACTGAAGCTTTCTTT
>TRBJ2-1|TRBD1|TRBV5-1|many
CASGQGDNEQFF
TGCGCCAGTGGACAGGGAGACAATGAGCAGTTCTTC
>TRBJ2-7|NA|TRBV27|few
CASSPETGLLGYEQYF
TGTGCCAGCAGTCCGGAAACAGGATTACTTGGGTACGAGCAGTACTTC
>TRBJ1-2|NA|TRBV24-1|NA
CATSDFTRGGGYTF
TGTGCCACCAGTGATTTTACCCGTGGAGGAGGCTACACCTTC
>TRBJ2-1|TRBD2|TRBV7-3|many
CASSRLAGDNEQFF
TGTGCCAGCAGTCGACTAGCGGGGGACAATGAGCAGTTCTTC
>TRBJ2-1|TRBD1|TRBV9|NA
CASSVGDRVDEQFF
TGTGCCAGCAGCGTAGGGGACAGGGTGGATGAGCAGTTCTTC
>TRBJ1-1|NA|TRBV6-1|NA
CAVQGLNTEAFF
TGTGCCGTTCAAGGCTTGAACACTGAAGCTTTCTTT
>TRBJ2-1|NA|TRBV30|NA
CAWSVMLVGEQFF
TGTGCCTGGAGTGTAATGCTAGTTGGGGAGCAGTTCTTC
>TRBJ1-5|TRBD1|TRBV9|NA
CASSVLMRGRDRINQPQHF
TGTGCCAGCAGCGTATTGATGAGGGGCAGGGACAGAATTAATCAGCCCCAGCATTTT
>TRBJ2-1|TRBD2|TRBV4-1|NA
CASSQTLGTTYNEQFF
TGCGCCAGCAGCCAGACGCTCGGGACTACCTACAATGAGCAGTTCTTC
>TRBJ1-1|NA|TRBV9|NA
CASSVGSSFRNTEAFF
TGTGCCAGCAGCGTAGGGTCATCCTTTAGGAACACTGAAGCTTTCTTT
>TRBJ2-3|NA|TRBV4-1|NA
CASSLFSPAGLTDTQYF
TGCGCCAGCAGCCTGTTTTCTCCGGCGGGGCTCACAGATACGCAGTATTTT
>TRBJ1-5|NA|TRBV6-6|few
CASREGSSNQPQHF
TGTGCCAGCAGGGAGGGAAGTAGCAATCAGCCCCAGCATTTT
>TRBJ2-5|TRBD2|TRBV4-1|few
CASSQDGVAGVVETQYF
TGCGCCAGCAGCCAAGATGGAGTAGCGGGAGTGGTAGAGACCCAGTACTTC
>TRBJ2-1|NA|TRBV20-1|few
CSARGQLPYNEQFF
TGCAGTGCTAGAGGCCAGCTCCCCTACAATGAGCAGTTCTTC
>TRBJ2-1|TRBD2|TRBV20-1|few
CSATTSMIGEQFF
TGCAGTGCAACGACTAGCATGATAGGTGAGCAGTTCTTC